This TCR beta chain comes out of a study of metastatic and nonmetastatic thyroid tumors. Turning to the study itself: For malignant and benign thyroid patients, tumor or nodule tissue and blood were the sources whose repertoires were compared.

Findings and limits, study-wide: The reported finding was significantly higher TCR beta diversity in malignant thyroid tumors relative to benign nodules, in blood and tumor.

In the original processing: A classifier for distant metastasis in papillary thyroid cancer was constructed using CDR3 differences observed across clinicopathological groups. TCRdb re-called clones via MiXCR from the PCR reads. V and J calls and clone size were set by TCRdb, not the authors. The sample yields 23,000 or so clones, 20% seen once. Trimming cost V 3 bases and J 0 bases; bases outside gene matches: 14. The CDR3 has 19 residues. No treatment had been given to any patient before thyroid surgery. By sample fraction, this clone is medium-sized. No antigen is known for it. This TCR was recovered from a male donor with papillary thyroid cancer or a benign thyroid nodule (not recorded which). Some clones in this sample may be carry-over from other donors' samples. The chain couples TRBV12-3 or TRBV12-4 to TRBJ2-5; 9 bases align to TRBD2. Sequencing was carried out using blood. The CDR3 DNA reads TGTGCCAGCAGTTTTGTGGTGGCGGGGGGGCCATTGGACCAAGAGACCCAGTACTTC. Protein: CASSFVVAGGPLDQETQYF.